This T cell receptor beta chain was documented in a study of T cell responses to AZD1222 COVID-19 vaccine. Study context: Doses given second, at about 4 or about 12 weeks, were pooled. Study-wide points: A mostly white British donor set with more females was recruited, and clonal diversity was possibly underestimated. Nearly half of spike-specific TCRs reportedly target variant regions that are unmutated in the B.1.351 and B.1.1.7 variants. Scientists sampled the repertoires only once the peak T cell response had passed.

A remark on this clone: The antigen is unknown.

The data were produced by immunoSEQ multiplex PCR, yet TCRdb's version contains in-frame clones alone and is incomplete. The table has more than 95,000 clones, 88% seen once; the top ten hold 2% to 3%. The CDR3 runs 13 residues. Trimming took off 6 bases at V and 4 bases at J, with 10 bases between the two ends. From germline, CDR1 is SGHAT and CDR2 FQNNGV. The TCR was taken from an adult in good health. This specimen consisted of peripheral blood, obtained on day 0 of AZD1222 vaccination. The rearrangement joins TRBV11-2 to TRBJ2-1; weak D call: TRBD2 (5 bases). Here the CDR3 reads CASRSSLYNEQFF. CDR3 in DNA: TGTGCCAGCAGATCTAGCCTATACAATGAGCAGTTCTTC.